This passage covers 31 T cell receptor beta chains from one sample sequenced in a study of T-cell reconstitution after alpha-beta-depleted transplantation in children. Unique molecular identifiers were incorporated when the TCRbeta library was constructed. TCRdb processed the PCR reads anew with MiXCR; each CDR3 protein has one entry. The table records about 500,000 distinct CDR3 sequences, approximately 30% of them present only once. Here the sequenced sample was PBMCs from the stem cell graft donor, taken from the stem cell graft. Receptors were obtained from a human donor who donated a stem cell graft to a child with aplastic anemia.

This clonotype was observed a handful of times. The V and J genes are TRBV29-1 and TRBJ2-7, with 7 bases matching TRBD1. The V and J ends lost 6 bases and 3 bases, in that order; junction bases with no gene match: 2. The CDR3 length is 11 residues. The germline V gene has CDR1 SQVTM and CDR2 ANQGSEA. CDR3 in amino acids: CSVRDSYEQYF. The CDR3 nucleotides are TGCAGCGTACGGGACAGCTACGAGCAGTACTTC.

Ten or more counts support this clonotype. The chain is built from TRBV20-1 and TRBJ2-6, with 7 bases identical to TRBD1. V lost 3 bases to trimming and J lost 1 base; unmatched junction nucleotides: 3. Germline loops: CDR1 DFQATT, CDR2 SNEGSKA (reference sequence). This CDR3 comprises 15 residues. In DNA form, the CDR3 reads TGCAGTGCTAGTGCAGGGGGATCTGGGGCCAACGTCCTGACTTTC. Amino acid sequence: CSASAGGSGANVLTF.

This clonotype has more than one count but fewer than ten. The V gene is TRBV20-1, the J gene TRBJ2-5, with D possibly TRBD1 on 6 matching bases. V lost 6 bases and J 3 bases, leaving 14 bases between the germline ends. Germline V gene data show CDR1 as DFQATT and CDR2 as SNEGSKA (reference sequence). This CDR3 has 13 amino acids. The CDR3 DNA reads as TGCAGTGCCGTAAGGACAGTAAAAGAGACCCAGTACTTC. Translating it yields CSAVRTVKETQYF.

This clonotype has more than one count but fewer than ten. V gene TRBV27 combines with J gene TRBJ2-2; D is uncertain. This CDR3 has 12 amino acids. Deletions cut 4 bases from V and 7 bases from J, with 7 bases between. Germline CDR1 and CDR2: MNHEY and SMNVEV (reference sequence). The DNA for the CDR3 is TGTGCCAGCAGTTCATCGTTCGGGGAGCTGTTTTTT. Its translation is CASSSSFGELFF.

CDR3 residues: CASSDHSRTLEQYV. CDR3 nucleotide sequence: TGTGCCAGCAGTGATCACAGCAGAACTCTCGAGCAGTACGTC. The V call is TRBV6-2 or TRBV6-3, the J call TRBJ2-7; D is unclear. The V gene lost 5 bases and the J gene lost 6 bases, with 17 bases spanning the gap. Germline V gene data show CDR1 as MNHEY and CDR2 as SVGEGT. The CDR3 covers 14 residues.

This clonotype was seen a handful of times. The chain has TRBV18 and TRBJ1-2; no clear D. The CDR3 has 15 residues. The germline V gene has CDR1 KGHSH and CDR2 LQKENI. V lost 2 bases, J lost 3 bases, and 13 bases lay in between. This chain's CDR3 is CASSPRASWDYGYTF. The CDR3 DNA reads as TGTGCCAGCTCACCAAGGGCATCGTGGGACTATGGCTACACCTTC.

J is TRBJ2-3 and V is TRBV5-1, with 9 bases fitting TRBD1. Germline V gene data show CDR1 as SGHRS and CDR2 as YFSETQ. The CDR3 is 15 amino acids. The V segment lost 4 bases and the J segment 5 bases; nucleotides outside the gene matches: 8. The CDR3 bases are TGCGCCAGCAGCAGAGACAGGGGGGGTGGAGATACGCAGTATTTT. Its protein is CASSRDRGGGDTQYF.

J is TRBJ2-1 and V is TRBV5-5; D might be TRBD2 (5 bases). The CDR3 has 16 residues. The germline V gene has CDR1 SGHKS and CDR2 YYEKEE (reference sequence). Trimming took off 0 bases at V and 9 bases at J, with 19 bases between the two ends. In DNA, the CDR3 is TGTGCCAGCAGCTTGGTGGCGGGCACCTCATGGGGTGAGCAGTTCTTC. Translation gives CASSLVAGTSWGEQFF.

This clonotype was counted between two and nine times. The V gene is TRBV12-3 or TRBV12-4, the J gene TRBJ2-7; perhaps TRBD2 as D (6 bases). The V end was cut by 3 bases, the J end by 2 bases, with 14 bases between. This CDR3 spans 15 amino acids. CDR3: CASSLRESRTYEQYF. The CDR3 coding sequence is TGTGCCAGCAGTTTGCGGGAATCCAGGACCTACGAGCAGTACTTC.

The chain carries TRBV30 and TRBJ2-1, with 10 bases aligning to TRBD1. V shed 1 base, J shed 6 bases, and the junction held 6 bases outside the gene matches. The CDR3 runs 15 residues. Germline CDR1 GTSNPN, CDR2 SVGIG (reference sequence). CDR3: CAWSGDRGFRNEQFF. The DNA for the CDR3 is TGTGCCTGGAGTGGGGACAGGGGTTTTCGCAATGAGCAGTTCTTC.

The chain recombines TRBV7-3 with TRBJ2-1, with D unresolved. Trimming removed 6 bases from V and 1 base from J, with 10 bases in between. CDR1 SGHTA and CDR2 FQGTGA come from the germline V gene. The CDR3 sequence is 14 residues long. The CDR3 DNA reads TGTGCCAGCAGTCCTACGCCTTCCTACAATGAGCAGTTCTTC. Its translation: CASSPTPSYNEQFF. Complete variable domain (other parts from reference TRBV7-3 and TRBJ2-1): GAGVSQTPSNKVTEKGKYVELRCDPISGHTALYWYRQSLGQGPEFLIYFQGTGAADDSGLPNDRFFAVRPEGSVSTLKIQRTERGDSAVYLCASSPTPSYNEQFFGPGTRLTVL.

V is TRBV30 and J is TRBJ2-1; 9 bases are a match to TRBD2. CDR1 is GTSNPN and CDR2 is SVGIG in the germline V gene (reference sequence). Trimming at V came to 4 bases and at J to 9 bases, leaving 10 bases not matched to a gene. The CDR3 consists of 14 residues. CDR3 DNA sequence: TGTGCCTGGACGGGGGGGGCGGGAGGGCCTGAGCAGTTCTTC. Translated, it gives CAWTGGAGGPEQFF.

In regard to this clonotype: Given the absence of the conserved phenylalanine or tryptophan at the CDR3 end, a read error is likely. This chain uses TRBV4-3 with TRBJ1-4, with D perhaps matching TRBD1 (5 bases). The CDR3 has 15 residues. Trimming took 0 bases from V and 5 from J, leaving 10 bases between them. Germline lookup yields CDR1 LGHNA and CDR2 YSLEER. The CDR3 protein is CASSQEPEGNEKLFL. The CDR3 DNA follows: TGCGCCAGCAGCCAAGAACCAGAGGGGAATGAAAAACTGTTTCTT.

In its sample, this clonotype was seen a few times. The J gene is TRBJ2-2, the V gene TRBV12-3 or TRBV12-4; 8 positions match TRBD2. The length of the CDR3 is 15 residues. Losses at the gene ends were 5 bases for V and 7 bases for J; bases not matched to a gene: 9. In nucleotides, the CDR3 is TGTGCCAGCAGTCCCTCGGGGGGGACTGGCGGGGAGCTGTTTTTT. Translated, it gives CASSPSGGTGGELFF.

This chain uses TRBV14 with TRBJ1-1; 8 bases align to TRBD1. From germline, CDR1 is SGHDN and CDR2 FVKESK. The V segment lost 0 bases and the J segment 1 base; nucleotides outside the gene matches: 4. The CDR3 has 16 amino acids. The CDR3 DNA reads as TGTGCCAGCAGCCAAGATCTTGGGACAGGGAACACTGAAGCTTTCTTT. Translation: CASSQDLGTGNTEAFF.

This clonotype has a handful of counts. This chain joins TRBV7-2 and TRBJ2-1; 9 bases align to TRBD1. The CDR3 has 16 amino acids. Looked up from germline, CDR1 is SGHTA and CDR2 is FQGNSA. Trimming took 5 bases from V and 2 from J; bases not matched to a gene: 7. In DNA, the CDR3 is TGTGCCAGCAGCCGAGCCGGGACAGGGCCCTACAATGAGCAGTTCTTC. Amino acids: CASSRAGTGPYNEQFF.

The chain uses TRBV6-2 or TRBV6-3 and TRBJ2-2; 14 nucleotides line up with TRBD2. Per the germline V gene, CDR1 is MNHEY and CDR2 is SVGEGT. CDR3 length: 19 amino acids. The V gene end was trimmed by 5 bases and the J gene end by 4 bases; junction bases not matched to a gene: 12. The CDR3: CASSPFGLAGGRFTGELFF. The CDR3, as DNA: TGTGCCAGCAGTCCCTTCGGACTAGCGGGAGGAAGGTTCACCGGGGAGCTGTTTTTT.

A few counts support this clonotype. This sequence joins TRBV12-3 or TRBV12-4 and TRBJ1-2, with D possibly being TRBD1 (6 bases). V lost 5 bases, J lost 7 bases, and 11 bases lay in between. The CDR3 sequence is 12 residues long. As DNA, the CDR3 is TGTGCCAGCAGTCAGGACAGCCGTGGCTACACCTTC. Translated: CASSQDSRGYTF.

This clonotype was seen a handful of times. This CDR3 reads CSVVLLVGGNTIYF. The CDR3 nucleotides are TGCAGCGTTGTACTGCTAGTCGGGGGAAACACCATATATTTT. V usage is TRBV29-1 and J usage is TRBJ1-3; D uncertain. The V end was cut by 4 bases, the J end by 4 bases, with 14 bases between. Germline-derived CDR1 and CDR2 are SQVTM and ANQGSEA. The CDR3 totals 14 residues.

This clonotype was seen a few times. This chain joins TRBV12-5 and TRBJ2-1, with 7 bases matching TRBD2. The CDR3 runs to 17 residues. J lost 6 bases, V lost 7 bases, and 18 bases had no gene match. CDR1 is LGHNT, CDR2 FRNRAP, per germline. CDR3 DNA sequence: TGTGCTAGTGCCGAAAAGGGGAGAGGGGCTAGCGGCAATGAGCAGTTCTTC. It specifies CASAEKGRGASGNEQFF.

The genes are TRBV6-1 and TRBJ2-7; TRBD1 agrees at 7 bases. In germline, CDR1 is MNHNS, CDR2 SASEGT. This CDR3 has 13 amino acids. Trimming at V came to 6 bases and at J to 7 bases, leaving 9 bases not matched to a gene. In nucleotides, the CDR3 is TGTGCCAGCAGCCCAGACAGGGTGGGGGAGCAGTACGTC. Its protein product is CASSPDRVGEQYV.

The chain recombines TRBV10-2 with TRBJ1-5, with D uncertain. Trimming pared 4 bases from V and 0 bases from J, leaving 13 bases between. This CDR3 is built from 16 residues. Germline CDR1 and CDR2: WSHSY and SAAADI. This CDR3 reads CASSGEGVFSNQPQHF. CDR3 nucleotides: TGCGCCAGCAGTGGAGAGGGAGTCTTTAGCAATCAGCCCCAGCATTTT.

The chain recombines TRBV24-1 with TRBJ2-1; D not certain. The germline CDR1 and CDR2 sequences are KGHDR and SFDVKD. This CDR3 region has 14 residues. Trimming left V 2 bases short and J 8 bases short, with 12 bases between. CDR3 nucleotide sequence: TGTGCCACCAGTGATTCCGATCAGCTCCATGAGCAGTTCTTC. Translated: CATSDSDQLHEQFF.

V gene TRBV28 combines with J gene TRBJ2-5; 7 positions match TRBD2. Germline CDR1 is MDHEN and CDR2 is SYDVKM. CDR3 length: 17 amino acids. V dropped 4 bases and J dropped 0; count of bases not matched to a gene: 11. The CDR3 loop is CASSSPWGGYHQETQYF. As DNA, the CDR3 is TGTGCCAGCAGTTCCCCGTGGGGGGGGTACCACCAAGAGACCCAGTACTTC.

This clonotype has a handful of counts. J is TRBJ2-1 and V is TRBV14; 7 bases agree with TRBD2. V lost 4 bases, J lost 8 bases, and 14 bases stayed unmatched. CDR1 and CDR2 from the germline V gene are SGHDN and FVKESK. CDR3 length: 16 residues. In nucleotides, the CDR3 is TGTGCCAGCAGCCCTCAGCGGGAAAGGTGGTTCGATGAGCAGTTCTTC. Protein sequence: CASSPQRERWFDEQFF.

J is TRBJ2-2 and V is TRBV5-1, with 9 bases fitting TRBD1. This CDR3 has 15 residues. Germline-derived CDR1 and CDR2 are SGHRS and YFSETQ. Trimming took 1 base from V and 7 from J; bases not matched to a gene: 5. The DNA for the CDR3 is TGCGCCAGCAGCTTGCTACAGGGGGCTGTCGGGGAGCTGTTTTTT. It translates to CASSLLQGAVGELFF.

This rearrangement joins TRBV30 to TRBJ1-2; tentative D call: TRBD1 (6 bases). From germline, CDR1 is GTSNPN and CDR2 SVGIG (reference sequence). The V and J ends lost 4 bases and 4 bases respectively, with 19 bases between them. CDR3 size: 15 residues. CDR3 nucleotides: TGTGCCTGGACTCCTCGGGCAGGGGAGTTCTATGGCTACACCTTC. The encoded protein is CAWTPRAGEFYGYTF.

This clonotype was seen more than once but under ten times. The chain couples TRBV6-5 to TRBJ2-7; 9 bases are a match to TRBD2. The CDR3 is 16 residues long. V shed 0 bases, J shed 2 bases, and the junction held 5 bases outside the gene matches. Germline V gene lookup returns CDR1 MNHEY and CDR2 SVGAGI. The CDR3 protein is CASSYSTSGSPYEQYF. The CDR3 DNA sequence: TGTGCCAGCAGTTACTCGACTAGCGGATCGCCCTACGAGCAGTACTTC.

Only a few counts were recorded for this clonotype. The rearrangement links TRBV7-2 to TRBJ1-5; D possibly corresponds to TRBD1 (5 bases). The germline V gene has CDR1 SGHTA and CDR2 FQGNSA. This CDR3 has 14 residues. V shed 1 base and J shed 6 bases, with 10 bases lying between them. CDR3 loop: CASSLGFGGQPQHF. Written as DNA, the CDR3 is TGTGCCAGCAGCTTAGGTTTTGGGGGTCAGCCCCAGCATTTT.

The chain uses TRBV7-9 and TRBJ2-2; D not resolved. Germline CDR1 is SEHNR and CDR2 is FQNEAQ (reference sequence). The V end was cut by 5 bases, the J end by 4 bases, with 17 bases between. The CDR3 has 16 amino acids. The CDR3 region is CASSPREGASTGELFF. The CDR3 region has the DNA TGTGCCAGCAGCCCTAGGGAAGGCGCGAGCACCGGGGAGCTGTTTTTT.

The rearrangement links TRBV28 to TRBJ2-1, with no clear D. CDR1 MDHEN and CDR2 SYDVKM come from the germline V gene. The V and J ends lost 5 bases and 0 bases respectively, with 17 bases between them. The CDR3 extends over 17 amino acids. The CDR3 coding sequence is TGTGCCAGCAGTAGACGGACGGTGTCCAGCTCCTACAATGAGCAGTTCTTC. Amino acids: CASSRRTVSSSYNEQFF.